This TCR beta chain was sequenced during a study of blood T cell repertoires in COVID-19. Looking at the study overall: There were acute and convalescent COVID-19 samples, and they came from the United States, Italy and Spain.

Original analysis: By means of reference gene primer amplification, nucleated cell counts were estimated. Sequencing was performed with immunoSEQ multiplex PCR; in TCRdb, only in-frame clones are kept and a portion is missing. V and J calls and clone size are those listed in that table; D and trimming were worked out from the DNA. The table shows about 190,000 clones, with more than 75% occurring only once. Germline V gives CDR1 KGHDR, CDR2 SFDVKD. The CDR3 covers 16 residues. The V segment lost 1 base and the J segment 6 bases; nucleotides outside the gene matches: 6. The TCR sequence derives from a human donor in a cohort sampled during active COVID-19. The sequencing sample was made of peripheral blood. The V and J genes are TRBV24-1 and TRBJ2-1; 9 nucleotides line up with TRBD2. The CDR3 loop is CATSDLATSGRNEQFF. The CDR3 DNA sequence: TGTGCCACCAGTGATTTAGCCACTAGCGGGCGCAATGAGCAGTTCTTC.